A selection of T cell receptor beta chains follows, all from one sample in a study of shared clonotypes between healthy human individuals. Using immunoSEQ multiplex PCR, the repertoire was profiled, and TCRdb retains in-frame clones only, with some absent. The sample gives around 2.3 million clones, 95% of which show up once; more than 0.1% is in the top ten. Input material: naive CD4+ T cells sorted from blood. These receptors originate from a man younger than 30 in good health. The CDR3 runs from the conserved cysteine through the conserved F or W. The order of the fields is clone size, J gene, V gene, D gene, CDR3 DNA, CDR3 protein. A D gene is named only where the DNA matches it firmly. Clone size is stated in some rows and not others, as once, few, many or a class when expanded.

size: .; J: TRBJ2-5; V: TRBV2; D: .; DNA: TGTGCCAGCAGACCTCTAGGGGAGACCCAGTACTTC; CDR3: CASRPLGETQYF
size: .; J: TRBJ2-7; V: TRBV2; D: .; DNA: TGTGCCAGCAGTGAGGGGGTGTTGGGTTACGAGCAGTACTTC; CDR3: CASSEGVLGYEQYF
size: .; J: TRBJ2-3; V: TRBV10-1; D: .; DNA: TGCGCCAGCAGTGAGTCTGTAACGGGGGGCACAGATACGCAGTATTTT; CDR3: CASSESVTGGTDTQYF
size: once; J: TRBJ2-7; V: TRBV14; D: .; DNA: TGTGCCAGCAGCCAAGATTGGGGCTACGAGCAGTACTTC; CDR3: CASSQDWGYEQYF
size: .; J: TRBJ2-7; V: TRBV10-1; D: .; DNA: TGCGCCAGCAGTGAGTATAGGCAGGGGAGGCACGAGCAGTACTTC; CDR3: CASSEYRQGRHEQYF
size: few; J: TRBJ2-5; V: TRBV20-1; D: .; DNA: TGCAGTGCTAGAAAACAAGAGACCCAGTACTTC; CDR3: CSARKQETQYF
size: .; J: TRBJ2-3; V: TRBV11-2; D: .; DNA: TGTGCCAGCAGCCGCCGGGGCCTAGGAGATAGCCTGAGGACAGATACGCAGTATTTT; CDR3: CASSRRGLGDSLRTDTQYF
size: .; J: TRBJ2-3; V: TRBV18; D: .; DNA: TGTGCCAGCTCACGCACAGATACGCAGTATTTT; CDR3: CASSRTDTQYF
size: .; J: TRBJ1-5; V: TRBV10-3; D: TRBD1; DNA: TGTGCCATCAGGCAGGGGACAGAGAGCAATCAGCCCCAGCATTTT; CDR3: CAIRQGTESNQPQHF
size: .; J: TRBJ2-7; V: TRBV19; D: .; DNA: TGTGCCAGTAGTATCGGTGGGACACCTACCTACGAGCAGTACTTC; CDR3: CASSIGGTPTYEQYF
size: .; J: TRBJ2-4; V: TRBV29-1; D: .; DNA: TGCAGCGTTGAGGGGTCGAGCAAAAACATTCAGTACTTC; CDR3: CSVEGSSKNIQYF
size: few; J: TRBJ1-5; V: TRBV18; D: .; DNA: TGTGCCAGCTCACCCAGGGTCGGTCAGCCCCAGCATTTT; CDR3: CASSPRVGQPQHF
size: .; J: TRBJ2-5; V: TRBV5-1; D: TRBD1; DNA: TGCGCCAGCAGCTTGGAGGGGGCGCCCCGGGAGACCCAGTACTTC; CDR3: CASSLEGAPRETQYF
size: .; J: TRBJ2-7; V: TRBV7-2; D: .; DNA: TGTGCCAGCAGCTTAGCGGGAGTGGGCACCTACGAGCAGTACTTC; CDR3: CASSLAGVGTYEQYF